This TCR beta chain comes out of a study of T-cell reconstitution after alpha-beta-depleted transplantation in children. General study points: Surviving thymic progenitors and recipient T cells were the source of high TCRbeta diversity at day 60 in some patients. Several hundred rapidly expanded clones from non-depleted graft cells reportedly supplied alpha-beta T cells about two months post-transplant. A year had passed since transplant, and T-cell counts and diversity by then came mostly from newly produced T cells.

In its sample, this clonotype was seen a few times. Its antigen is not known. A much larger clone sits a single nucleotide away, making a read error possible. The authors prepared the TCRbeta library with unique molecular identifiers. TCRdb re-derived calls from the PCR reads in MiXCR, one entry per CDR3 protein. The data contain about 300,000 distinct CDR3 sequences, about 9.4% of them singletons. The CDR3 runs 14 residues. In germline, CDR1 is SEHNR, CDR2 FQNEAQ (reference sequence). V was clipped by 3 bases and J by 3 bases, with 8 bases between them. V and J are TRBV7-9 and TRBJ2-2, with no clear D. The TCR originated in a boy in the first two years of life with acute myeloid leukemia, due to receive a stem cell transplant. The sample consisted of PBMCs, taken before TCRalphabeta/CD19-depleted stem cell transplant. The CDR3 sequence: CASSFEGYTGELFF. As DNA, the CDR3 is TGTGCCAGCAGCTTTGAAGGGTACACCGGGGAGCTGTTTTTT.